One sample yielded the 20 T cell receptor beta chains listed below, sequenced in a study of OX40 agonist ivuxolimab in advanced cancers. Assay: immunoSEQ multiplex PCR; the TCRdb copy retains only in-frame clones and omits some. The table shows 80,000 to 85,000 clones, with about 86% occurring only once. Material: CD4+ or CD8+ T cells sorted from blood, obtained in a trial of the OX40 agonist ivuxolimab. These receptors came from an adult with an advanced solid tumor such as melanoma, head and neck, liver or kidney cancer.

V and J are TRBV28 and TRBJ2-3; 9 bases agree with TRBD2. From germline, CDR1 is MDHEN and CDR2 SYDVKM. J gave up 5 bases and V 8 bases, and 14 bases lay outside the gene matches. There are 16 residues in the CDR3. The DNA of the CDR3 is TGTGCCAGCGTCCCTCTGCGGGCGGGAGGGGTAGATACGCAGTATTTT. Residues: CASVPLRAGGVDTQYF.

The genes are TRBV5-6 and TRBJ2-7; D possibly uses TRBD1 or TRBD2 (5 bases each). This CDR3 contains 13 residues. Germline CDR1 SGHDT, CDR2 YYEEEE. Trimming took 4 bases from V and 3 from J, leaving 11 bases between them. CDR3 bases: TGTGCCAGCAGCCGGGGCTTCGGCTACGAGCAGTACTTC. Translated: CASSRGFGYEQYF.

CDR3 in DNA: TGTGCCAGTAGTATATCGGGGATGCAAGGGGAGCAGTTCTTC. Its translation: CASSISGMQGEQFF. The V call is TRBV19, the J call TRBJ2-1, with TRBD2 as a possible D gene (5 bases). Germline CDR1 LNHDA, CDR2 SQIVND (reference sequence). The length of the CDR3 is 14 residues. V was pared by 2 bases and J by 10 bases, with 15 bases between.

This clone was observed a few times. The rearrangement joins TRBV6-1 to TRBJ2-7; the match to TRBD2 covers 9 bases. Germline V gene sequence: CDR1 MNHNS, CDR2 SASEGT. The CDR3 totals 13 residues. Losses at the gene ends were 8 bases for V and 4 bases for J; bases not matched to a gene: 6. The DNA of the CDR3 is TGTGCCAGCCGTCAAGCGGGAGGATACGAGCAGTACTTC. It translates to CASRQAGGYEQYF.

The V and J genes are TRBV4-2 and TRBJ2-7; the match to TRBD1 covers 8 bases. Per the germline V gene, CDR1 is LGHNA and CDR2 is YNFKEQ. This CDR3 region has 16 residues. The V gene end was trimmed by 1 base and the J gene end by 4 bases; junction bases not matched to a gene: 9. The CDR3 region is CASSQAQGAERYEQYF. CDR3 DNA: TGTGCCAGCAGCCAAGCTCAGGGGGCCGAACGGTACGAGCAGTACTTC.

This clone qualifies as medium-sized. The V gene is TRBV7-9, the J gene TRBJ2-7, with D possibly being TRBD1 (5 bases). CDR1 and CDR2 from the germline V gene are SEHNR and FQNEAQ (reference sequence). Trimming shortened V by 1 base and J by 2 bases, and 12 bases separated the two germline ends. The CDR3 has 15 residues. The CDR3 coding sequence is TGTGCCAGCAGCTTAGAACAGGAAAACCCCTACGAGCAGTACTTC. This gives the protein CASSLEQENPYEQYF.

The rearrangement links TRBV5-5 to TRBJ1-1; D remains unclear. V gave up 0 bases and J gave up 7 bases, with 16 bases separating them. Germline lookup yields CDR1 SGHKS and CDR2 YYEKEE (reference sequence). The CDR3 is 15 residues long. The CDR3 DNA is TGTGCCAGCAGCTTGGATGAGGGCCCCTTACTTGAAGCTTTCTTT. This sequence encodes CASSLDEGPLLEAFF.

This clone has a handful of counts. This rearrangement joins TRBV5-1 to TRBJ2-1; no clear D. Germline V gives CDR1 SGHRS, CDR2 YFSETQ. V lost 6 bases and J lost 4, with 5 bases in between. This CDR3 region has 11 residues. CDR3 sequence: CASTLYNEQFF. The CDR3 region has the DNA TGCGCCAGCACCCTTTACAATGAGCAGTTCTTC.

The chain joins TRBV6-5 to TRBJ1-1, with D perhaps matching TRBD1 (6 bases). Trimming cost V 2 bases and J 1 base, with 11 bases left between them. Per germline, CDR1 MNHEY and CDR2 SVGAGI. The CDR3 runs to 15 residues. CDR3 coding DNA: TGTGCCAGCAGTTACGGGTGGGGACAGAACACTGAAGCTTTCTTT. Protein product: CASSYGWGQNTEAFF.

The DNA of the CDR3 is TGTGCCAGTAGTATGTCTCACTCTGGAAACACCATATATTTT. Translated, it gives CASSMSHSGNTIYF. The chain uses TRBV19 and TRBJ1-3, with D hard to call. Trimming shortened V by 3 bases and J by 0 bases, and 6 bases separated the two germline ends. The CDR3 is 14 amino acids. Germline lookup yields CDR1 LNHDA and CDR2 SQIVND (reference sequence).

V gene TRBV13 combines with J gene TRBJ1-1; D not certain. The V gene's germline CDR1 is PRHDT and CDR2 FYEKMQ (reference sequence). The CDR3 length is 13 residues. Trimming took 2 bases from V and 4 from J, leaving 8 bases between them. This CDR3 is CASSLRAGTEAFF. The CDR3 nucleotides are TGTGCCAGCAGCTTACGTGCGGGCACTGAAGCTTTCTTT.

The genes are TRBV30 and TRBJ2-1; 9 positions agree with TRBD2. Germline V gives CDR1 GTSNPN, CDR2 SVGIG (reference sequence). V gave up 2 bases and J gave up 5 bases; unmatched junction bases: 4. CDR3 length: 14 residues. CDR3 protein: CAWSRRLADNEQFF. CDR3 nucleotide sequence: TGTGCCTGGAGTAGGAGACTAGCGGACAATGAGCAGTTCTTC. The whole variable domain, filled in from reference TRBV30 and TRBJ2-1, reads SQTIHQWPATLVQPVGSPLSLECTVEGTSNPNLYWYRQAAGRGLQLLFYSVGIGQISSEVPQNLSASRPQDRQFILSSKKLLLSDSGFYLCAWSRRLADNEQFFGPGTRLTVL.

This chain links TRBV6-5 with TRBJ2-5; 9 bases match TRBD1. The J call may not be correct, given that the DNA end is closer to TRBJ2-7. This CDR3 has 13 residues. Germline CDR1 reads MNHEY; CDR2 reads SVGAGI. DNA for the CDR3: TGTGCCAGCAGCCTCCGGGACAGGGACGAGCAGTACTTC. It is translated as CASSLRDRDEQYF.

This sequence joins TRBV4-2 and TRBJ2-5; 8 bases are shared with TRBD2. The CDR3 runs to 17 residues. J gave up 1 base and V 6 bases, and 13 bases lay outside the gene matches. Germline CDR1 reads LGHNA; CDR2 reads YNFKEQ. CDR3: CASSHRASGGRQETQYF. In nucleotides, the CDR3 is TGTGCCAGCAGTCATAGAGCCAGCGGGGGCCGCCAAGAGACCCAGTACTTC.

This clone turned up a few times. This sequence joins TRBV30 and TRBJ2-5; TRBD2 aligns across 7 bases. Germline V lookup: CDR1 GTSNPN, CDR2 SVGIG (reference sequence). The CDR3 spans 11 residues. J lost 5 bases, V lost 7 bases, and 4 bases had no gene match. CDR3 bases: TGTGCCTTCGGGAGGTGGGAGACCCAGTACTTC. As protein: CAFGRWETQYF.

The chain joins TRBV2 to TRBJ2-4; perhaps TRBD1 as D (6 bases). Trimming removed 5 bases from V and 2 bases from J, with 10 bases in between. The CDR3 totals 14 residues. In germline, CDR1 is SNHLY, CDR2 FYNNEI. The CDR3 bases are TGTGCCAGCAGTCCCGGGACACCCAAAAACATTCAGTACTTC. Its protein is CASSPGTPKNIQYF. The full variable domain, rest sourced from reference TRBV2 and TRBJ2-4, is EPEVTQTPSHQVTQMGQEVILRCVPISNHLYFYWYRQILGQKVEFLVSFYNNEISEKSEIFDDQFSVERPDGSNFTLKIRSTKLEDSAMYFCASSPGTPKNIQYFGAGTRLSVL.

The chain combines TRBV23-1 with TRBJ2-3, with 7 bases lining up with TRBD1. TRBV23-1 is classed as an ORF, of uncertain function. The CDR3 runs 19 residues. The V and J ends lost 0 bases and 1 base, in that order; junction bases with no gene match: 13. CDR3 nucleotides: TGCGCCAGCAGTCAATCGGGGACAGACCCGAGTCAAGGCACAGATACGCAGTATTTT. It specifies CASSQSGTDPSQGTDTQYF.

This chain links TRBV30 with TRBJ1-3; no reliable D call. Trimming took 0 bases from V and 3 from J, leaving 9 bases between them. This CDR3 contains 14 residues. The germline V gene encodes CDR1 GTSNPN and CDR2 SVGIG (reference sequence). The CDR3 reads CAWSVGVVGNTIYF. The CDR3 nucleotides read TGTGCCTGGAGTGTTGGAGTAGTTGGAAACACCATATATTTT.

This chain uses TRBV6-6 with TRBJ2-7; 11 positions match TRBD1. The CDR3 sequence is 15 residues long. With V trimmed by 4 bases and J by 3 bases, 5 bases remained unmatched. CDR1 MNHNY and CDR2 SVGAGI come from the germline V gene (reference sequence). The CDR3 DNA reads TGTGCCAGCAGTTTTCGGGACAGGGGGGGCTACGAGCAGTACTTC. Translating it yields CASSFRDRGGYEQYF.

The V call is TRBV13, the J call TRBJ2-2; D possibly corresponds to TRBD2 (5 bases). The CDR3 is made up of 13 amino acids. The germline gives CDR1 PRHDT, CDR2 FYEKMQ (reference sequence). V was clipped by 8 bases and J by 1 base, with 8 bases between them. The CDR3 loop reads CASGRGNTGELFF. CDR3 nucleotide sequence: TGTGCCAGCGGGAGAGGGAACACCGGGGAGCTGTTTTTT.